These T cell receptor beta chains were read from a single sample in a study of T cell changes during pregnancy in multiple sclerosis. The table came from immunoSEQ multiplex PCR; TCRdb's copy has only in-frame clones and leaves some out. The top ten clones hold around 1.5% of a sample with 85,000 to 120,000 clones, 85% to 95% of them seen once. Sequences were derived from peripheral blood, sampled after pregnancy. These receptors were taken from a female donor with multiple sclerosis, enrolled in a pregnancy study. Both conserved end residues are part of each CDR3. Where a row states a size, it is once, few, many or the class of an expanded clone; other rows omit it.

V gene	clone size	CDR3 length	J gene	CDR3 protein
TRBV7-3	-	15	TRBJ2-7	CASSLSSGRTYEQYF
TRBV6-6	once	15	TRBJ1-2	CASSTRDVGFGGYTF
TRBV28	-	14	TRBJ2-7	CASTEARGEYEQYF
TRBV25-1	-	15	TRBJ2-5	CASSAIQGTQETQYF
TRBV9	-	12	TRBJ1-1	CASSVPRTEAFF
TRBV9	few	14	TRBJ1-1	CASSVQRTNAEAFF
TRBV28	-	19	TRBJ2-1	CASSWSPRDRIISYNEQFF
TRBV7-3	-	15	TRBJ1-2	CASSLRSGGVDGYTF
TRBV28	-	14	TRBJ2-7	CASSFRAYTYEQYF
TRBV9	-	16	TRBJ2-7	CASSVASLAGLGEQYF
TRBV29-1	-	13	TRBJ1-1	CSVGLQVQSEAFF
TRBV7-6	-	17	TRBJ1-5	CASSLGQGSGSNQPQHF
TRBV10-2	-	15	TRBJ2-1	CASLDVAGVDDEQFF
TRBV27	-	14	TRBJ2-1	CASSLVGAANEQFF
TRBV28	few	16	TRBJ1-5	CASSFHGWALNQPQHF
TRBV5-4	-	15	TRBJ1-2	CASALEAGGAQGYTF
TRBV5-4	-	14	TRBJ1-2	CASSGPQENYGYTF
TRBV5-1	-	17	TRBJ2-1	CASSPRDTSGSGSEQFF
TRBV6-1	-	15	TRBJ2-7	CASSVLGLAGYEQYF
TRBV6-6	-	13	TRBJ1-1	CASSYSKETEAFF
TRBV30	-	13	TRBJ2-4	CAWSLTGGAIQYF
TRBV7-3	-	16	TRBJ2-1	CASSRGPGQLSDEQFF
TRBV6-1	few	18	TRBJ1-5	CASSEVQGGAYSNQPQHF
TRBV5-6	-	15	TRBJ2-5	CASTSRVTLDRTQYF
TRBV11-2	-	15	TRBJ2-5	CASSPRVSGQETQYF
TRBV2	-	13	TRBJ2-3	CASSGQGPDTQYF
TRBV7-2	-	12	TRBJ1-1	CASSPTGTEAFF
TRBV11-1	-	15	TRBJ1-4	CASSGDRGREEKLFF
TRBV19	-	15	TRBJ1-5	CASSISGELGQPQHF
TRBV27	-	14	TRBJ2-3	CASRNPGGLYTQYF
TRBV11-2	once	13	TRBJ1-2	CASSPGLGGGYTF
TRBV19	-	12	TRBJ1-2	CASLEPPIGYTF
TRBV28	-	15	TRBJ2-7	CASSPPTSAPYEQYF
TRBV9	-	12	TRBJ1-1	CASTPVNTEAFF
TRBV11-2	-	16	TRBJ1-1	CASSLGVQGARTEAFF
TRBV29-1	-	15	TRBJ1-5	CSVLTGVAGNQPQHF
TRBV2	-	14	TRBJ1-5	CASSVSGKHQPQHF
TRBV6-1	-	15	TRBJ1-4	CASSEEGGRSEKLFF
TRBV5-1	-	17	TRBJ2-5	CASSLSGGQGAWETQYF
TRBV7-2	-	14	TRBJ1-5	CASSLRQGNQPQHF
TRBV7-9	-	16	TRBJ1-2	CASSYFTSGQIYGYTF